This T cell receptor (beta chain) came from a study of T cells in Graves' hyperthyroidism and ophthalmopathy. Regarding this clonotype: Its target is unknown.

Findings of the study overall: Within blood appeared most thyroid clonotypes that had expanded above 0.001.

Amplified TCR beta CDR3 regions came from RNA transcripts. During a first-round RT-PCR of the TCR CDR3, the HTBI primer set was used. Using its own MiXCR run on the multiplex PCR reads, TCRdb lists one record per CDR3 protein. The data contain 500,000 to 550,000 distinct CDR3 sequences, less than 20% of them seen just once; the ten biggest clones take up 47%. Sequenced material: blood. The receptor's source is a middle-aged man with Graves' ophthalmopathy.

This CDR3 is CASSQGPGSYEQYF. In nucleotides, the CDR3 is TGCGCCAGCAGCCAAGGCCCAGGCTCCTACGAGCAGTACTTC. The chain recombines TRBV4-3 with TRBJ2-7; no firm D call. Germline V lookup: CDR1 LGHNA, CDR2 YSLEER. There are 14 residues in the CDR3. Trimming took off 1 base at V and 0 bases at J, with 7 bases between the two ends.